These 3 T cell receptor beta chains came from one sample sequenced in a study of blood T cell repertoires in COVID-19. Some clones are missing from TCRdb's copy, which holds only in-frame ones; the method was immunoSEQ multiplex PCR. The profile shows about 150,000 clones, 85% to 90% of them singletons. The sequenced sample was peripheral blood. These receptors originate from a woman in her forties with acute or convalescent COVID-19.

The count of this clone is one. V usage is TRBV28 and J usage is TRBJ1-4, with 8 bases fitting TRBD1. Germline V gene data show CDR1 as MDHEN and CDR2 as SYDVKM. V gave up 10 bases and J gave up 6 bases; unmatched junction bases: 16. The CDR3 spans 16 residues. CDR3 DNA: TGTGCCATCAGGACAGGGAGCCTGGCCGGGCATGAAAAACTGTTTTTT. This codes for CAIRTGSLAGHEKLFF.

A few counts support this clone. The rearrangement links TRBV23-1 to TRBJ1-5; D unclear. TRBV23-1 is an ORF for which the function is uncertain. The CDR3 contains 14 residues. Trimming took off 4 bases at V and 1 base at J, with 8 bases between the two ends. As DNA, the CDR3 is TGCGCCAGCAGTCCCGACTCCAGCAATCAGCCCCAGCATTTT. Translating it yields CASSPDSSNQPQHF.

The chain employs TRBV19 and TRBJ2-7; D unclear. Trimming left V 1 base short and J 3 bases short, with 7 bases between. This CDR3 is 13 amino acids long. Germline CDR1 LNHDA, CDR2 SQIVND (reference sequence). For the CDR3, the DNA is TGTGCCAGTAGTATAGGTTACAACTACGAGCAGTACTTC. It yields the protein CASSIGYNYEQYF.